Listed here are 7 T cell receptor beta chains from one sample, sequenced in a study of T cells expressing NK-cell markers. TCRdb reanalyzed the 5' RACE reads, giving one entry per CDR3 protein sequence and no DNA. This sample's clone table lists 500,000 to 600,000 distinct CDR3 sequences. Sequenced sample: blood T cells: a sorted CD56 or NKG2C T cell subset, CD4+ or CD8+ T cells, or bulk PBMC T cells (not recorded which). These receptors all stem from a man between 18 and 35 years old in good health.

This rearrangement joins TRBV30 to TRBJ2-1; TCRdb's assignment of TRBD2 cannot be checked, as there is no DNA. This CDR3 is 16 amino acids long. Per the germline V gene, CDR1 is GTSNPN and CDR2 is SVGIG (reference sequence). The CDR3 is CAWSVRVGLAGGEQFF.

The J gene is TRBJ2-1, the V gene TRBV7-8; the D call from TCRdb, TRBD2, cannot be confirmed without DNA. CDR3 size: 14 residues. The germline V gene has CDR1 SGHVS and CDR2 FQNEAQ. The CDR3 protein is CASSAQRDFDEQFF.

The chain is built from TRBV29-1 and TRBJ2-3; TCRdb's D gene call, TRBD1, goes unchecked for lack of DNA. The CDR3 totals 14 residues. Germline loops: CDR1 SQVTM, CDR2 ANQGSEA. CDR3 amino acids: CSVDQGPKGDTQYF.

The J gene is TRBJ2-1, the V gene TRBV12-3 or TRBV12-4; TCRdb's assignment of TRBD1 cannot be checked, as there is no DNA. The CDR3 length is 20 residues. The CDR3 here is CASSPRGGGLGFSSYNEQFF.

The V call is TRBV6-4, the J call TRBJ2-7; TCRdb's D call of TRBD1 is untestable without DNA. The CDR3 has 16 amino acids. The germline gives CDR1 MRHNA, CDR2 SNTAGT. The chain's CDR3 is CASSDPPWDSSYEQYF.

The chain couples TRBV6-1 to TRBJ1-2; the TCRdb D gene call, TRBD1, has no DNA to confirm it. CDR1 is MNHNS and CDR2 is SASEGT in the germline V gene. The CDR3 runs 13 residues. CDR3 amino acids: CALEGQGPYGYTF.

The chain links TRBV7-2 to TRBJ1-6; the D gene TCRdb calls, TRBD1, cannot be checked with no DNA. Germline-derived CDR1 and CDR2 are SGHTA and FQGNSA. The CDR3 loop spans 13 amino acids. The CDR3 here is CASTRGPNSPLHF.